The next 21 T cell receptor beta chains were all read from a single sample in a study of early stage breast cancer tumors. Some clones are missing from TCRdb's copy, which holds only in-frame ones; the method was immunoSEQ multiplex PCR. The table includes under 45,000 clones, roughly 69% detected once. Sequencing used blood. These TCRs come from a person between 50 and 60 years old with breast cancer.

This clone has a single count. The rearrangement uses TRBV29-1 and TRBJ2-1; no clear D gene. Trimming removed 7 bases from V and 7 bases from J, with 17 bases in between. Germline V gene sequence: CDR1 SQVTM, CDR2 ANQGSEA. This CDR3 comprises 13 residues. The CDR3 sequence is CSAERFTKNEQFF. The CDR3 coding sequence is TGCAGCGCCGAGAGGTTTACTAAGAATGAGCAGTTCTTC.

The J gene is TRBJ1-3, the V gene TRBV19, with 7 bases lining up with TRBD1. This CDR3 has 15 amino acids. With 2 bases clipped from V and 1 base from J, the junction kept 2 bases outside the gene matches. CDR1 is LNHDA and CDR2 is SQIVND in the germline V gene (reference sequence). The CDR3 nucleotides read TGTGCCAGTAGTATACTCAGGGGGTCTGGAAACACCATATATTTT. It yields the protein CASSILRGSGNTIYF.

The rearrangement links TRBV2 to TRBJ1-1; D not certain. CDR1 SNHLY and CDR2 FYNNEI come from the germline V gene. V was cut by 7 bases and J by 1 base, with 10 bases left in between. CDR3 length: 13 residues. The CDR3 nucleotides are TGTGCCAGCAAGAGGGATTCGAACACTGAAGCTTTCTTT. The encoded protein is CASKRDSNTEAFF.

V and J are TRBV7-8 and TRBJ1-1, with D unclear. CDR1 and CDR2 (germline): SGHVS, FQNEAQ. This CDR3 spans 15 amino acids. V dropped 5 bases and J dropped 0 bases, with 13 bases sitting between them. The CDR3 nucleotides are TGTGCCAGCAGCCCGTCACAGCTAATGAACACTGAAGCTTTCTTT. Its translation is CASSPSQLMNTEAFF.

The chain recombines TRBV6-5 with TRBJ2-7; D might be TRBD2 (5 bases). V was clipped by 0 bases and J by 6 bases, with 15 bases between them. Germline V gene lookup returns CDR1 MNHEY and CDR2 SVGAGI. The CDR3 is 15 amino acids. Here the CDR3 DNA reads TGTGCCAGCAGTTACTCGCCCGCTAGCCCGAGCGAGCAGTACTTC. Its protein is CASSYSPASPSEQYF.

The chain has TRBV29-1 and TRBJ2-3, with 9 positions matching TRBD2. This CDR3 is 13 amino acids long. The germline V gene encodes CDR1 SQVTM and CDR2 ANQGSEA. J was trimmed by 6 bases and V by 4 bases; bases with no gene match: 5. DNA for the CDR3: TGCAGCGTTGCGGCTAGCGGGATGGATACGCAGTATTTT. Translating gives CSVAASGMDTQYF.

This sequence joins TRBV11-2 and TRBJ2-3, with D maybe TRBD1 (5 bases). The length of the CDR3 is 16 residues. Germline CDR1 reads SGHAT; CDR2 reads FQNNGV. V was pared by 5 bases and J by 1 base, with 16 bases between. CDR3 sequence (DNA): TGTGCCAGCAGCCCAGGGTGGCGGTCCCGCACAGATACGCAGTATTTT. It specifies CASSPGWRSRTDTQYF.

The V call is TRBV5-4, the J call TRBJ1-3; D gene uncertain. The germline V gene has CDR1 SGHNT and CDR2 YYREEE (reference sequence). Trimming removed 2 bases from V and 0 bases from J, with 12 bases in between. This CDR3 has 16 residues. In DNA, the CDR3 is TGTGCCAGCAGCTTTGGAGGCCCTGTCTCTGGAAACACCATATATTTT. Protein sequence: CASSFGGPVSGNTIYF.

The chain has TRBV5-6 and TRBJ1-2; D is unclear. CDR3 length: 11 amino acids. Trimming cost V 5 bases and J 4 bases, with 6 bases left between them. From germline, CDR1 is SGHDT and CDR2 YYEEEE. CDR3 in DNA: TGTGCCAGCAGACAGAGCTATGGCTACACCTTC. This translates into CASRQSYGYTF.

The gene calls are TRBV27 and TRBJ1-1; D is unresolved. The germline V gene encodes CDR1 MNHEY and CDR2 SMNVEV (reference sequence). V was pared by 6 bases and J by 0 bases, with 14 bases between. The CDR3 is made up of 15 amino acids. The CDR3 here is CASSLQHSMNTEAFF. The CDR3 region has the DNA TGTGCCAGCAGCCTTCAACACAGCATGAACACTGAAGCTTTCTTT.

This chain links TRBV7-9 with TRBJ2-7; possible D gene TRBD2, 6 bases. The CDR3 has 14 amino acids. CDR1 SEHNR and CDR2 FQNEAQ come from the germline V gene (reference sequence). Trimming took 5 bases from V and 5 from J, leaving 16 bases between them. The CDR3 region is CASSPIAGSHEQYF. The CDR3 DNA follows: TGTGCCAGCAGCCCCATCGCGGGGAGTCACGAGCAGTACTTC. The full variable domain, completed using reference TRBV7-9 and TRBJ2-7, is DTGVSQNPRHKITKRGQNVTFRCDPISEHNRLYWYRQTLGQGPEFLTYFQNEAQLEKSRLLSDRFSAERPKGSFSTLEIQRTEQGDSAMYLCASSPIAGSHEQYFGPGTRLTVT.

The chain is built from TRBV18 and TRBJ2-6, with 10 positions matching TRBD2. Germline lookup yields CDR1 KGHSH and CDR2 LQKENI. The CDR3 extends over 17 amino acids. The V and J ends lost 5 bases and 0 bases, in that order; junction bases with no gene match: 4. The CDR3 here is CASSFLAGASGANVLTF. Written as DNA, the CDR3 is TGTGCCAGCTCATTTCTAGCGGGGGCCTCTGGGGCCAACGTCCTGACTTTC.

This clone was counted a few times. The chain employs TRBV19 and TRBJ2-7, with 11 nucleotides matching TRBD1. There are 15 residues in the CDR3. CDR1 LNHDA and CDR2 SQIVND come from the germline V gene (reference sequence). Trimming removed 1 base from V and 7 bases from J; junction bases left unmatched: 6. The CDR3: CASSIGGQGAREQYF. The CDR3 region has the DNA TGTGCCAGTAGTATAGGAGGACAGGGGGCGCGGGAGCAGTACTTC.

The rearrangement links TRBV7-8 to TRBJ1-1; perhaps TRBD1 as D (6 bases). The CDR3 sequence is 15 residues long. Germline-derived CDR1 and CDR2 are SGHVS and FQNEAQ. V lost 7 bases to trimming and J lost 9 bases, with 24 bases between them. The DNA of the CDR3 is TGTGCCAGCAAGGGGGTTAAGGAGGACGAAAGGCAAGCTTTCTTT. Its translation: CASKGVKEDERQAFF.

The chain joins TRBV6-1 to TRBJ1-1; 12 bases fit TRBD1. Germline V CDR1 and CDR2: MNHNS, SASEGT. V trimming: 3 bases; J trimming: 4 bases; junction bases outside the gene matches: 9. This CDR3 spans 17 amino acids. The DNA of the CDR3 is TGTGCCAGCAGTGATCCGGGACAGGGGGCGCCCGGCACTGAAGCTTTCTTT. Translating gives CASSDPGQGAPGTEAFF.

The gene calls are TRBV6-5 and TRBJ1-2; D might be TRBD1 (5 bases). Trimming took 6 bases from V and 4 from J, leaving 15 bases between them. The CDR3 runs 14 residues. CDR1 and CDR2 (germline): MNHEY, SVGAGI. The CDR3 spells CASSSNQGAYGYTF. CDR3 coding DNA: TGTGCCAGCAGCTCGAATCAGGGCGCCTATGGCTACACCTTC.

The V call is TRBV11-3, the J call TRBJ2-3; 8 nucleotides line up with TRBD2. The CDR3 is 15 residues long. The germline V gene encodes CDR1 SGHNT and CDR2 YENEEA. Losses at the gene ends were 5 bases for V and 6 bases for J; bases not matched to a gene: 10. DNA for the CDR3: TGTGCCAGCAGCGACAGCGGGAGAGGAGGTGATACGCAGTATTTT. Its translation is CASSDSGRGGDTQYF.

The genes are TRBV9 and TRBJ2-6; D may be TRBD2 (5 bases). Trimming pared 2 bases from V and 1 base from J, leaving 10 bases between. CDR1 is SGDLS, CDR2 YYNGEE, per germline. CDR3 size: 16 residues. The CDR3 sequence: CASSVEGVSGANVLTF. The CDR3 DNA follows: TGTGCCAGCAGCGTCGAGGGTGTGTCTGGGGCCAACGTCCTGACTTTC.

This rearrangement joins TRBV29-1 to TRBJ2-7; possibly TRBD2 for D (7 bases). The V end lost 3 bases, the J end lost 0 bases, and 15 bases lay between the germline ends. The CDR3 is 15 amino acids. Germline V gene data show CDR1 as SQVTM and CDR2 as ANQGSEA. CDR3 residues: CSVEVQGGGSYEQYF. Written as DNA, the CDR3 is TGCAGCGTTGAGGTGCAAGGGGGGGGCTCCTACGAGCAGTACTTC.

J is TRBJ1-1 and V is TRBV20-1, with D possibly being TRBD1 (5 bases). V dropped 5 bases and J dropped 10 bases, with 14 bases sitting between them. Germline values: CDR1 DFQATT, CDR2 SNEGSKA (reference sequence). The CDR3 is 11 amino acids. CDR3 sequence reads: CSAGGGTPAFF. The CDR3 region has the DNA TGCAGTGCTGGGGGGGGGACTCCAGCTTTCTTT.

The V gene is TRBV29-1, the J gene TRBJ1-2; 11 bases are a match to TRBD1. CDR1 is SQVTM, CDR2 ANQGSEA, per germline. V lost 7 bases to trimming and J lost 4 bases; unmatched junction nucleotides: 8. There are 14 residues in the CDR3. CDR3 amino acids: CSDGQGAPGYGYTF. CDR3 sequence (DNA): TGCAGCGATGGACAGGGGGCGCCTGGCTATGGCTACACCTTC.